This T cell receptor (beta chain) derives from a study of blood T cell repertoires in COVID-19. Overall study: Sources were T cells, B-cell-depleted T cells, or PBMCs; the material itself was cDNA or gDNA.

There are 16 residues in the CDR3. Germline V gene data show CDR1 as MGHRA and CDR2 as YSYEKL. V was pared by 1 base and J by 7 bases, with 9 bases of the junction left unmatched. Original processing notes: Amplified reference gene primers provided the basis for estimating nucleated cell counts. TCRdb keeps only in-frame clones here, not all; method: immunoSEQ multiplex PCR. D and trimming come from the DNA, and the V and J calls and clone size come from that table. The sample holds about 190,000 clones, roughly 86% seen once. Residents of about two dozen US areas, aged 18 to 89 years, made up the participants. Only one count was recorded for this clone.

The source of this sequence is a man aged 35-49 years with acute COVID-19. Source material: PBMCs or T cells enriched from blood (not recorded which). The V and J genes are TRBV4-1 and TRBJ1-2; 10 bases are shared with TRBD1. The CDR3 DNA follows: TGCGCCAGCAGCCAAGCCCCGGGACAGGGGTTATTTGGCTACACCTTC. Amino acid sequence: CASSQAPGQGLFGYTF.